The 20 T cell receptor beta chains in this list originate from one sample, sequenced in a study of OX40 agonist ivuxolimab in advanced cancers. Clones were sequenced by immunoSEQ multiplex PCR, and TCRdb holds only the in-frame ones, with some missing. The sample consists of approximately 70,000 clones, around 94% of them appearing once. The source material was CD4+ or CD8+ T cells sorted from blood, sampled in a trial of the OX40 agonist ivuxolimab. The receptors derive from an adult with an advanced solid tumor such as melanoma, head and neck, liver or kidney cancer.

V is TRBV9 and J is TRBJ1-3; tentative D call: TRBD1 (6 bases). CDR1 and CDR2 (germline): SGDLS, YYNGEE. The CDR3 totals 15 residues. Deletions cut 4 bases from V and 2 bases from J, with 13 bases between. The chain's CDR3 is CASSPGQGPGNTIYF. CDR3 in DNA: TGTGCCAGCAGCCCTGGGCAGGGGCCTGGAAACACCATATATTTT.

The rearrangement uses TRBV19 and TRBJ1-4; the D is unclear. Germline V CDR1 and CDR2: LNHDA, SQIVND (reference sequence). Trimming shortened V by 3 bases and J by 14 bases, and 10 bases separated the two germline ends. There are 11 residues in the CDR3. The CDR3 sequence: CASSMGGDLFF. The DNA of the CDR3 is TGTGCCAGTAGTATGGGCGGGGATCTGTTTTTT.

V gene TRBV27 combines with J gene TRBJ2-1; 7 nucleotides line up with TRBD1. V shed 3 bases and J 0 bases; nucleotides not matched to a gene: 8. Germline CDR1 is MNHEY and CDR2 is SMNVEV (reference sequence). This CDR3 has 17 amino acids. The CDR3 here is CASSFSGTVPSYNEQFF. CDR3 DNA: TGTGCCAGCAGTTTTTCCGGGACAGTACCCTCCTACAATGAGCAGTTCTTC.

This clone came up once. The chain carries TRBV15 and TRBJ1-2; no definite D call. Germline V lookup: CDR1 LNHNV, CDR2 YYDKDF (reference sequence). The ends were cut back, 9 bases at V and 4 bases at J, with 15 bases in the middle. The CDR3 consists of 13 residues. CDR3 bases: TGTGCCACGATGCTCGGACGGCTCTATGGCTACACCTTC. As protein: CATMLGRLYGYTF.

A single count supports this clone. This sequence joins TRBV30 and TRBJ2-7; D might be TRBD2 (5 bases). The V and J ends lost 5 bases and 5 bases respectively, with 16 bases between them. This CDR3 has 13 amino acids. Germline CDR1 GTSNPN, CDR2 SVGIG (reference sequence). The CDR3, as DNA: TGTGCCTGGGGCTGGCCGGGAAGGGACGAGCAGTACTTC. Translated: CAWGWPGRDEQYF.

The sample holds a few counts of this clone. The V call is TRBV2, the J call TRBJ1-4; maybe TRBD1 (5 bases). CDR3 length: 15 residues. Trimming took 2 bases from V and 7 from J, leaving 14 bases between them. CDR1 is SNHLY and CDR2 is FYNNEI in the germline V gene. The CDR3 nucleotides are TGTGCCAGCAGTGAAAAGTGGGGGTGGGGTGAAAAACTGTTTTTT. Its protein product is CASSEKWGWGEKLFF.

This CDR3 is CASSFFSGSMGEQFF. CDR3 nucleotides: TGTGCCAGCAGTTTCTTTAGCGGGAGTATGGGTGAGCAGTTCTTC. The rearrangement joins TRBV27 to TRBJ2-1; TRBD2 matches 9 bases. Trimming took 3 bases from V and 9 from J; bases not matched to a gene: 9. The CDR3 totals 15 residues. Germline loops: CDR1 MNHEY, CDR2 SMNVEV (reference sequence).

This clone was picked up one time. The gene calls are TRBV9 and TRBJ2-7; 8 bases fit TRBD1. V lost 0 bases, J lost 1 base, and 6 bases stayed unmatched. Germline V lookup: CDR1 SGDLS, CDR2 YYNGEE. CDR3 length equals 16 residues. CDR3 amino acids: CASSVGGRTGSYEQYF. The CDR3 DNA is TGTGCCAGCAGCGTAGGGGGTAGGACAGGGTCCTACGAGCAGTACTTC.

The chain couples TRBV27 to TRBJ1-6, with D uncertain. Germline V gene lookup returns CDR1 MNHEY and CDR2 SMNVEV (reference sequence). CDR3 size: 14 residues. The V end was cut by 6 bases, the J end by 5 bases, with 11 bases between. CDR3 loop: CASRPGTHNSPLHF. The CDR3 DNA is TGTGCCAGCAGGCCGGGAACCCATAATTCACCCCTCCACTTT.

The chain is built from TRBV4-1 and TRBJ1-2; possibly TRBD1 for D (6 bases). This CDR3 is built from 14 residues. The V and J ends lost 3 bases and 2 bases respectively, with 10 bases between them. Germline V gene data show CDR1 as MGHRA and CDR2 as YSYEKL. The CDR3 DNA is TGCGCCAGCAGCCATACCACAGGGAACTATGGCTACACCTTC. As protein: CASSHTTGNYGYTF.

V usage is TRBV7-4 and J usage is TRBJ1-2; 7 bases are shared with TRBD1. Germline CDR1 reads SGHVT; CDR2 reads SQSDAQ. CDR3 length equals 15 residues. Trimming removed 2 bases from V and 4 bases from J; junction bases left unmatched: 7. The CDR3 protein is CASSLNGRGTYGYTF. CDR3 coding DNA: TGTGCCAGCAGCTTAAATGGCAGGGGGACCTATGGCTACACCTTC.

This chain links TRBV4-1 with TRBJ1-5, with D possibly being TRBD1 (5 bases). The V end was cut by 0 bases, the J end by 4 bases, with 19 bases between. There are 18 residues in the CDR3. Germline CDR1 is MGHRA and CDR2 is YSYEKL. CDR3 in DNA: TGCGCCAGCAGCCAAGAACCCTCAGGCACAGGATTTAATCAGCCCCAGCATTTT. Amino acids: CASSQEPSGTGFNQPQHF.

This chain links TRBV10-3 with TRBJ2-7, with 7 bases identical to TRBD2. Germline V CDR1 and CDR2: ENHRY, SYGVKD. This CDR3 has 16 amino acids. The V gene end was trimmed by 1 base and the J gene end by 2 bases; junction bases not matched to a gene: 8. In DNA, the CDR3 is TGTGCCATCAGTGAGTGGATCAGCGGGGCTACCTACGAGCAGTACTTC. This sequence encodes CAISEWISGATYEQYF.

The chain carries TRBV7-3 and TRBJ2-1; TRBD2 matches at 11 bases. Germline assignment: CDR1 SGHTA and CDR2 FQGTGA. CDR3 length: 15 residues. With V trimmed by 4 bases and J by 9 bases, 8 bases remained unmatched. This CDR3 is CASSWDSGRAGEQFF. CDR3 nucleotides: TGTGCCAGCAGCTGGGATAGCGGGAGGGCCGGTGAGCAGTTCTTC.

The chain combines TRBV2 with TRBJ2-7; D perhaps matches TRBD1 (5 bases). The CDR3 is 14 amino acids. The ends were cut back, 2 bases at V and 5 bases at J, with 13 bases in the middle. The germline CDR1 and CDR2 sequences are SNHLY and FYNNEI. The CDR3 DNA follows: TGTGCCAGCAGTGAAACCTGGCAGGGTGACGAGCAGTACTTC. It translates to CASSETWQGDEQYF.

The chain uses TRBV28 and TRBJ2-5; D not resolved. This CDR3 contains 17 residues. Trimming stripped 2 bases from V and 0 bases from J, with 16 bases between. Germline loops: CDR1 MDHEN, CDR2 SYDVKM. For the CDR3, the DNA is TGTGCCAGCAGTTTACCCTCGTTTAAAAGGTACCAAGAGACCCAGTACTTC. Amino acids: CASSLPSFKRYQETQYF.

A single count supports this clone. The chain carries TRBV2 and TRBJ2-2; possibly TRBD2 for D (5 bases). The CDR3 covers 14 residues. With 7 bases removed from V and 5 bases from J, the gap between germline ends came to 14 bases. Germline V CDR1 and CDR2: SNHLY, FYNNEI. For the CDR3, the DNA is TGTGCCAGCACGGGGTCATTCAGTACCGGGGAGCTGTTTTTT. This codes for CASTGSFSTGELFF. Supplemented by reference TRBV2 and TRBJ2-2, the full variable domain reads EPEVTQTPSHQVTQMGQEVILRCVPISNHLYFYWYRQILGQKVEFLVSFYNNEISEKSEIFDDQFSVERPDGSNFTLKIRSTKLEDSAMYFCASTGSFSTGELFFGEGSRLTVL.

J is TRBJ2-4 and V is TRBV4-1; perhaps TRBD2 as D (5 bases). The CDR3 has 18 amino acids. The germline V gene has CDR1 MGHRA and CDR2 YSYEKL. V was shortened by 0 bases and J by 0 bases, with 15 bases between the two germline ends. CDR3 amino acids: CASSQDRWEPIAKNIQYF. For the CDR3, the DNA is TGCGCCAGCAGCCAAGATCGTTGGGAGCCAATAGCCAAAAACATTCAGTACTTC.

J is TRBJ2-5 and V is TRBV4-1, with D perhaps assigned TRBD1 or TRBD2 (6 bases each). Trimming shortened V by 3 bases and J by 3 bases, and 17 bases separated the two germline ends. Germline loops: CDR1 MGHRA, CDR2 YSYEKL. The CDR3 is 16 amino acids. CDR3 coding DNA: TGCGCCAGCAGCCAGGCGGCGGGACACGATGAAGAGACCCAGTACTTC. It yields the protein CASSQAAGHDEETQYF.

The rearrangement joins TRBV4-1 to TRBJ2-2, with 13 bases aligning to TRBD2. The germline V gene encodes CDR1 MGHRA and CDR2 YSYEKL. V trimming: 0 bases; J trimming: 6 bases; junction bases outside the gene matches: 7. This CDR3 region has 18 residues. This CDR3 reads CASSQDGVGLAGSGELFF. The CDR3 DNA follows: TGCGCCAGCAGCCAAGACGGGGTGGGACTAGCGGGATCCGGGGAGCTGTTTTTT.